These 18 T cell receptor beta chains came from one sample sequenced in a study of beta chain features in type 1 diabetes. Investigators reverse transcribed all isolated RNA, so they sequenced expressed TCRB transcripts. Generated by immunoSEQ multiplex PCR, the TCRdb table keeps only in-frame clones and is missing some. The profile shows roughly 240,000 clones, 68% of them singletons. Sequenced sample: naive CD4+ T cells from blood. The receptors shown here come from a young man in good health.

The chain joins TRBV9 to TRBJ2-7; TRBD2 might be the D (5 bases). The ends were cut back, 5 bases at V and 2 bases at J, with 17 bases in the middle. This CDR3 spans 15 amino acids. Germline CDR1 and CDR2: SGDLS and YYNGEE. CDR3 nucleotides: TGTGCCAGCAGTTCCGGACTGACCTCCCCCTACGAGCAGTACTTC. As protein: CASSSGLTSPYEQYF.

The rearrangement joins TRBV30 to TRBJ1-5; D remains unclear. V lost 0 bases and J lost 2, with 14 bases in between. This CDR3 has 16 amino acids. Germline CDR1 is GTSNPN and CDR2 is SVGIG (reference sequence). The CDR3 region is CAWSVSDFEGNQPQHF. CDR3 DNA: TGTGCCTGGAGTGTATCCGATTTTGAGGGCAATCAGCCCCAGCATTTT.

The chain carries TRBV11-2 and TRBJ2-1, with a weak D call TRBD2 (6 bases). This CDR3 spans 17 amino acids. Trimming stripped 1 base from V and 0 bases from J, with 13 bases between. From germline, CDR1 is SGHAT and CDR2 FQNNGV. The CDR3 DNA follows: TGTGCCAGCAGCTTAGTGGTTAGCGGAAGCTCCTACAATGAGCAGTTCTTC. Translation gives CASSLVVSGSSYNEQFF.

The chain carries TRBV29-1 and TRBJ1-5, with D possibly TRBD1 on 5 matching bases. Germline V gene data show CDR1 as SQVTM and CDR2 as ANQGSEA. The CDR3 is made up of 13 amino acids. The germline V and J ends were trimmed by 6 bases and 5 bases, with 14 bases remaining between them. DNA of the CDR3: TGCAGCGTCATACAGTCGGGGGATCAGCCCCAGCATTTT. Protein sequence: CSVIQSGDQPQHF.

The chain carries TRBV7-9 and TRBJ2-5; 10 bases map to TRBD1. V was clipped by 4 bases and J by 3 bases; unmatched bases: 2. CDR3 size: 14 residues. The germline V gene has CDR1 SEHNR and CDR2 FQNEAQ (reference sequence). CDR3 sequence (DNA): TGTGCCAGCAGCTATGGGACAGGGGAAGAGACCCAGTACTTC. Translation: CASSYGTGEETQYF.

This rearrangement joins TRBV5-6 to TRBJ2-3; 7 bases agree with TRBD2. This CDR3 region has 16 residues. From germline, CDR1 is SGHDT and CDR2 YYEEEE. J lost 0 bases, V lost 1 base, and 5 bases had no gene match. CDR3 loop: CASSLRLAASTDTQYF. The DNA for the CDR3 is TGTGCCAGCAGCTTGCGCCTAGCGGCTAGCACAGATACGCAGTATTTT.

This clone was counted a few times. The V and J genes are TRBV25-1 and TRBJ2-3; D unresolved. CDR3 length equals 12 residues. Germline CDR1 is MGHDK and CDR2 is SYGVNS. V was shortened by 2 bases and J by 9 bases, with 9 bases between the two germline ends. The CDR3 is CASSEVLSTQYF. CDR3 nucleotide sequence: TGTGCCAGCAGTGAAGTCTTGTCCACGCAGTATTTT.

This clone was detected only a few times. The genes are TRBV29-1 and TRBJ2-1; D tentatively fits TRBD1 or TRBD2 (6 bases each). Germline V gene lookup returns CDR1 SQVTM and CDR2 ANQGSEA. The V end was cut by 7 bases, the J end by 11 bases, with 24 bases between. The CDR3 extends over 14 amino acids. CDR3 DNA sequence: TGCAGCGCGAGAGGGGGACTTCCCCAGACTCAGCAGTTCTTC. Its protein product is CSARGGLPQTQQFF.

The CDR3 DNA reads as TGTGCCAGCAGTTACTCGAGGGACAGGGACTACAATGAGCAGTTCTTC. This sequence encodes CASSYSRDRDYNEQFF. V is TRBV6-5 and J is TRBJ2-1, with 9 bases matching TRBD1. CDR1 MNHEY and CDR2 SVGAGI come from the germline V gene. CDR3 length equals 16 residues. V lost 0 bases, J lost 3 bases, and 3 bases stayed unmatched.

The CDR3 protein is CASGLDGYGYTF. The CDR3 DNA is TGTGCCAGCGGCCTAGACGGATATGGCTACACCTTC. This chain links TRBV6-6 with TRBJ1-2; no clear D gene. The V end was cut by 8 bases, the J end by 5 bases, with 12 bases between. The CDR3 loop spans 12 amino acids. Germline CDR1 and CDR2: MNHNY and SVGAGI (reference sequence).

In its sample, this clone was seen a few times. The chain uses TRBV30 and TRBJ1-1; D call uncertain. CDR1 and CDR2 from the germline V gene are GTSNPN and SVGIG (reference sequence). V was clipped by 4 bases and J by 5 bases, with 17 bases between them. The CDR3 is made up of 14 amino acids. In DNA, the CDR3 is TGTGCCTGGATTTCGGGCCTAACTTTAACTGAAGCTTTCTTT. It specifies CAWISGLTLTEAFF.

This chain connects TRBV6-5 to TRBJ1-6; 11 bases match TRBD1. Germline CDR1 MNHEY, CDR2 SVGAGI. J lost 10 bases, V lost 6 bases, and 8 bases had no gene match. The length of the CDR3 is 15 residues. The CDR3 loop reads CASRKPGQGGSPLHF. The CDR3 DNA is TGTGCCAGCAGAAAACCGGGACAGGGGGGATCACCCCTCCACTTT.

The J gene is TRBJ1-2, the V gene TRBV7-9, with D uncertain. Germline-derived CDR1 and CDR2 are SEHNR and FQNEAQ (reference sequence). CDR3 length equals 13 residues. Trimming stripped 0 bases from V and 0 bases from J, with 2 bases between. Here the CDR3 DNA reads TGTGCCAGCAGCTTAGCGGCTAACTATGGCTACACCTTC. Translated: CASSLAANYGYTF. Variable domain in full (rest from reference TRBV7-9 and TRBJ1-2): DTGVSQNPRHKITKRGQNVTFRCDPISEHNRLYWYRQTLGQGPEFLTYFQNEAQLEKSRLLSDRFSAERPKGSFSTLEIQRTEQGDSAMYLCASSLAANYGYTFGSGTRLTVV.

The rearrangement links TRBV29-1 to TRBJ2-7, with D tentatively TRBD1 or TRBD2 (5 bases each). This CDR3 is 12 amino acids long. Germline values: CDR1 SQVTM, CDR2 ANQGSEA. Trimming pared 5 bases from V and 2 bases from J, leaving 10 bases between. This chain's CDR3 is CSVRGGAYEQYF. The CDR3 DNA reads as TGCAGCGTTCGGGGCGGAGCCTACGAGCAGTACTTC.

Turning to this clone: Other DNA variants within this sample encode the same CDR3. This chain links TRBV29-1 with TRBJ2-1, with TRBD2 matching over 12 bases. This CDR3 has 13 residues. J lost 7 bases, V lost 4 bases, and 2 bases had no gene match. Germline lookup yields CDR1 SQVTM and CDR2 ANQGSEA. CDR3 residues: CSVGLAGGNEQFF. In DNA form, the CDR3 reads TGCAGCGTTGGGCTAGCGGGGGGGAATGAGCAGTTCTTC.

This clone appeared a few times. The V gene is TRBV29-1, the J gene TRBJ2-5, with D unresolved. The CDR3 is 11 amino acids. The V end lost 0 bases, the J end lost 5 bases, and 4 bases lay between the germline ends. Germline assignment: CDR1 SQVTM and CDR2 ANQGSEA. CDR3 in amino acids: CSVEDLETQYF. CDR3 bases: TGCAGCGTTGAAGATCTGGAGACCCAGTACTTC. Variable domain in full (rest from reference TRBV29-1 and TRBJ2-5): SAVISQKPSRDICQRGTSLTIQCQVDSQVTMMFWYRQQPGQSLTLIATANQGSEATYESGFVIDKFPISRPNLTFSTLTVSNMSPEDSSIYLCSVEDLETQYFGPGTRLLVL.

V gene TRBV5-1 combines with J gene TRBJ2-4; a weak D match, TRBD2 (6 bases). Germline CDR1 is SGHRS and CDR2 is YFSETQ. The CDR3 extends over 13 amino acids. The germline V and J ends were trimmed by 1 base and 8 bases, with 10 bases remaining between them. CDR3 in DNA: TGCGCCAGCAGCTTGTACGGGGAGGACATTCAGTACTTC. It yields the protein CASSLYGEDIQYF.

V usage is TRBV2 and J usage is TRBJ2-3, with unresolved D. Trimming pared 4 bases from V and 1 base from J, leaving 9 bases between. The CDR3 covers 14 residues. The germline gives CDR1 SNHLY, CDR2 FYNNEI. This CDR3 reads CASSVIVGTDTQYF. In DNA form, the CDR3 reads TGTGCCAGCAGTGTAATAGTCGGCACAGATACGCAGTATTTT.